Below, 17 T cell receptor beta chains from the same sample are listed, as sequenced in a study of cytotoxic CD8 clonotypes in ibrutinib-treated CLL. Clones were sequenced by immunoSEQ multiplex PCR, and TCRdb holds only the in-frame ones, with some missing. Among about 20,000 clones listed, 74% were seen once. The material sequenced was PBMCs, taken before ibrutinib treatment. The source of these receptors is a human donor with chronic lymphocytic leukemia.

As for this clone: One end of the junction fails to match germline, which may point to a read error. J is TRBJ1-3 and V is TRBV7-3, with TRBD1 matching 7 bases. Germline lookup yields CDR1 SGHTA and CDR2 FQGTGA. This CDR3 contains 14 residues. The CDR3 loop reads CASSQETGSYTIYF. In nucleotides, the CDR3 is TGCGCCAGCAGCCAAGAGACAGGGTCATACACCATATATTTT.

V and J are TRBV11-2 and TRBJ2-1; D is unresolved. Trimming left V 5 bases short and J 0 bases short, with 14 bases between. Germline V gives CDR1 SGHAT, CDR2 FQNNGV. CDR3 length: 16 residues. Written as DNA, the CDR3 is TGTGCCAGCAGCGCCCGACTTTTAAGCTCCTACAATGAGCAGTTCTTC. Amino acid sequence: CASSARLLSSYNEQFF.

The CDR3 sequence: CASSPPGPDEQYF. The CDR3 coding sequence is TGTGCCAGCTCACCACCCGGGCCTGACGAGCAGTACTTC. The V and J genes are TRBV18 and TRBJ2-7; D remains unclear. The CDR3 sequence is 13 residues long. V dropped 0 bases and J dropped 5 bases, with 8 bases sitting between them. Germline CDR1 and CDR2: KGHSH and LQKENI. The full variable domain, rest sourced from reference TRBV18 and TRBJ2-7, is NAGVMQNPRHLVRRRGQEARLRCSPMKGHSHVYWYRQLPEEGLKFMVYLQKENIIDESGMPKERFSAEFPKEGPSILRIQQVVRGDSAAYFCASSPPGPDEQYFGPGTRLTVT.

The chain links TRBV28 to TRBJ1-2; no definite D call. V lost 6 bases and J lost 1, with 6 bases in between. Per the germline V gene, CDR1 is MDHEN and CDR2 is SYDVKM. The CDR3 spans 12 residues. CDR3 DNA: TGTGCCAGCAGGACAATTAACTATGGCTACACCTTC. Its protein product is CASRTINYGYTF.

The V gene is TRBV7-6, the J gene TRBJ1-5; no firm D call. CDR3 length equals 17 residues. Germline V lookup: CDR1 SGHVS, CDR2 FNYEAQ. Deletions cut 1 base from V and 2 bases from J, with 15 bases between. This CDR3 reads CASSLVIGGFGNQPQHF. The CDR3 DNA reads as TGTGCCAGCAGCTTAGTGATCGGAGGGTTCGGCAATCAGCCCCAGCATTTT.

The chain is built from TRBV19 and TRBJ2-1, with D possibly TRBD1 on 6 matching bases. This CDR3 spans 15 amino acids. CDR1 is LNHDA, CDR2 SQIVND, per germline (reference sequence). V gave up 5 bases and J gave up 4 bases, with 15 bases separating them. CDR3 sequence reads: CASSPDRGGYNEQFF. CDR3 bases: TGTGCCAGTAGTCCTGATCGAGGGGGTTACAATGAGCAGTTCTTC.

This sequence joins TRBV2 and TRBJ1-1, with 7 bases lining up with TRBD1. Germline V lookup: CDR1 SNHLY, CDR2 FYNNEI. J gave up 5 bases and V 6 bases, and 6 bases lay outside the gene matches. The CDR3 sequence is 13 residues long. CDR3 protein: CASRSRGGTEAFF. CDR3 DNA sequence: TGTGCCAGCAGAAGCAGGGGGGGGACTGAAGCTTTCTTT.

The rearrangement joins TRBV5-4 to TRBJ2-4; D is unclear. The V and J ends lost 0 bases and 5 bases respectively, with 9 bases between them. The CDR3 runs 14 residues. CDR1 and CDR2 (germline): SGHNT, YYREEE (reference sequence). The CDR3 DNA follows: TGTGCCAGCAGCTTGGACAGTCTAGAAAACATTCAGTACTTC. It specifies CASSLDSLENIQYF.

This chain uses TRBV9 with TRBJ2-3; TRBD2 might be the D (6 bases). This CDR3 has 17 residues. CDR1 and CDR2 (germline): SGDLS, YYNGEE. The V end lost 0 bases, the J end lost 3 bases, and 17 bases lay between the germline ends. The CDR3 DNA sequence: TGTGCCAGCAGCGTAGAGGTGGGGCGGGATACGACAGATACGCAGTATTTT. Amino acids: CASSVEVGRDTTDTQYF.

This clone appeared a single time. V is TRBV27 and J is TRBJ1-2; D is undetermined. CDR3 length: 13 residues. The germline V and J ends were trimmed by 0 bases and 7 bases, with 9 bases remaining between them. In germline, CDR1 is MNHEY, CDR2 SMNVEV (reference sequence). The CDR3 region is CASSLSGWSGYTF. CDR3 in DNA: TGTGCCAGCAGTTTATCGGGCTGGAGTGGCTACACCTTC.

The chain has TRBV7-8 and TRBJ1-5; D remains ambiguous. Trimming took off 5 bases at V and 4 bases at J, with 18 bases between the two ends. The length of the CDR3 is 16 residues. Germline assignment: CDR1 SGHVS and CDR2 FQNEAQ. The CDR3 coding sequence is TGTGCCAGCAGCCACTTTTATGAGGAGCAGAATCAGCCCCAGCATTTT. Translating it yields CASSHFYEEQNQPQHF.

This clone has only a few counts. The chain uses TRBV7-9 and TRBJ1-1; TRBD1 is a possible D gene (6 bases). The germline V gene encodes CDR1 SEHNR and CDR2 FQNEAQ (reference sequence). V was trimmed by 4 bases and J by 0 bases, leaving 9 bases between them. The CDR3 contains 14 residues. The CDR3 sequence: CASSSGQLNTEAFF. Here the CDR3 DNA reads TGTGCCAGCAGCTCCGGACAGCTGAACACTGAAGCTTTCTTT.

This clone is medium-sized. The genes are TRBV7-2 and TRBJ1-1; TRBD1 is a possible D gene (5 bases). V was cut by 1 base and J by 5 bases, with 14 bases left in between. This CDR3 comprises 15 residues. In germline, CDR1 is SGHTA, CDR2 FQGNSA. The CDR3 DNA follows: TGTGCCAGCAGCTTAGGGCCAGGGCTGGTGACTGAAGCTTTCTTT. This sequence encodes CASSLGPGLVTEAFF.

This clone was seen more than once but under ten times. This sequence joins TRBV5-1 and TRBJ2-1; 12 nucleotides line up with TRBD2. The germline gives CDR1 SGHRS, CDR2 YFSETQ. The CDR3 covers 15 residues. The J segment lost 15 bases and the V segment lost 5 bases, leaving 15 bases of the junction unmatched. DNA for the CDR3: TGCGCCAGCAGTCCGGGACTAGCGGGCCAACCACGGAGGTTCTTC. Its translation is CASSPGLAGQPRRFF.

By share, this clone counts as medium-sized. CDR3 DNA sequence: TGTGCCAGCAGTGAGCGGAAGGGAATAGGCAATCAGCCCCAGCATTTT. Its translation is CASSERKGIGNQPQHF. This sequence joins TRBV6-1 and TRBJ1-5; D gene unclear. The CDR3 consists of 16 residues. CDR1 and CDR2 from the germline V gene are MNHNS and SASEGT. The ends were cut back, 3 bases at V and 2 bases at J, with 14 bases in the middle.

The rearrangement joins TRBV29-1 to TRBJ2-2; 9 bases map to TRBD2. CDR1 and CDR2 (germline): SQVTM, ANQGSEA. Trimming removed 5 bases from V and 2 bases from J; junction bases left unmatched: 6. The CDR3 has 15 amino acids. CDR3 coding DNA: TGCAGCGTTCTGGGAGCGGGGGGCAACACCGGGGAGCTGTTTTTT. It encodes CSVLGAGGNTGELFF.

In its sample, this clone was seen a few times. The CDR3 protein is CASSQDPQGNTEAFF. The DNA of the CDR3 is TGCGCCAGCAGCCAAGACCCACAGGGGAACACTGAAGCTTTCTTT. V is TRBV4-1 and J is TRBJ1-1; maybe TRBD1 (6 bases). The length of the CDR3 is 15 residues. Trimming left V 0 bases short and J 1 base short, with 9 bases between. CDR1 and CDR2 from the germline V gene are MGHRA and YSYEKL.